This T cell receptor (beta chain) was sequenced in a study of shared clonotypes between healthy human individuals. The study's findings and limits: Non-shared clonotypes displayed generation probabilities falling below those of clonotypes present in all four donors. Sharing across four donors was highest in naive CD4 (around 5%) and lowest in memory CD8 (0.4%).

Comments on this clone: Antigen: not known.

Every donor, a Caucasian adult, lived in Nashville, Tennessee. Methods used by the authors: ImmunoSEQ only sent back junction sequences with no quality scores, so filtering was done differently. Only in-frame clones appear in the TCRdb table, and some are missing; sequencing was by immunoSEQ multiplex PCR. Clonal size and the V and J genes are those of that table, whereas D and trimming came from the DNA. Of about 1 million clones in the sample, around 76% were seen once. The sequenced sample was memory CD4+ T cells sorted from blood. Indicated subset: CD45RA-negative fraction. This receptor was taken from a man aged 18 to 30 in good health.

CDR3 nucleotides: TGTGCCAGCAGCTTGGGTTCGCGTGCGGGCGCTGTTTGGGAGCAGTACTTC. As protein: CASSLGSRAGAVWEQYF. V usage is TRBV11-2 and J usage is TRBJ2-7; D is perhaps TRBD2 (5 bases). The V gene lost 3 bases and the J gene lost 7 bases, with 25 bases spanning the gap. Germline assignment: CDR1 SGHAT and CDR2 FQNNGV. CDR3 length: 17 residues.